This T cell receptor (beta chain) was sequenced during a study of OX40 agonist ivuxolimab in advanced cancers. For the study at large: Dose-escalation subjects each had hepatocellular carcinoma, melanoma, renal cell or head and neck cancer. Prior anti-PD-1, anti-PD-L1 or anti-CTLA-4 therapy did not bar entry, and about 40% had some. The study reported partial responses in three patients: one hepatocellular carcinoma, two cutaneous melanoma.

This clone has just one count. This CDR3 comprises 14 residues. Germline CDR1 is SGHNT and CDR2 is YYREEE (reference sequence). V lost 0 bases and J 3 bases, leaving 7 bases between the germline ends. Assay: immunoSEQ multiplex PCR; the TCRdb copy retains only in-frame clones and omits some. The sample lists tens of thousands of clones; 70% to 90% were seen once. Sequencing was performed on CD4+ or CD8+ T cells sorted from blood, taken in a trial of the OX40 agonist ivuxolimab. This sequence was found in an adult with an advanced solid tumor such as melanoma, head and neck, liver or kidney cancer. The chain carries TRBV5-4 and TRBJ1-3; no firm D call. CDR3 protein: CASSLDTFGNTIYF. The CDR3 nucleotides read TGTGCCAGCAGCTTGGATACTTTTGGAAACACCATATATTTT.